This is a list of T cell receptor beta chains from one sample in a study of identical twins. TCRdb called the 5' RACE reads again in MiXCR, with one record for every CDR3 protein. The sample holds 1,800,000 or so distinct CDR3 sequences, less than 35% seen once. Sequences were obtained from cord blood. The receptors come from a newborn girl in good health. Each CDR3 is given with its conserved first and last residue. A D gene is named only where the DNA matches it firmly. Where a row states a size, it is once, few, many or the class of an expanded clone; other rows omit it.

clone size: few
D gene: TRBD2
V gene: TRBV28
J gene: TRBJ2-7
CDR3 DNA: TGTGCCAGCAGTACCTCTAGCGGGATAAGCTACGAGCAGTACTTC
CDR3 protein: CASSTSSGISYEQYF

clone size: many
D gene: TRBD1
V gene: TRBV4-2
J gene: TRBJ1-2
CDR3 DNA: TGTGCCAGCAGCCAAGATGGACAGGGGGCTAACTATGGCTACACCTTC
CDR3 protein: CASSQDGQGANYGYTF

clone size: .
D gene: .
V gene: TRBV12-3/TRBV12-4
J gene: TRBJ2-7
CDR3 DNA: TGTGCCAGCAGTTCGGGGGCGATAGGGAACTACGAGCAGTACTTC
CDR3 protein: CASSSGAIGNYEQYF

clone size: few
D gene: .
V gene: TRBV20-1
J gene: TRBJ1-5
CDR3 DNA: TGCAGTGCTAGAGTAGTGACCGCCTATAGCAATCAGCCCCAGCATTTT
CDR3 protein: CSARVVTAYSNQPQHF

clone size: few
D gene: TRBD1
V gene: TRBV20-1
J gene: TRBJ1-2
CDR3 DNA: TGCAGTGCTAGAGTTGACAGGGGATTTGGCTACACCTTC
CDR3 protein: CSARVDRGFGYTF

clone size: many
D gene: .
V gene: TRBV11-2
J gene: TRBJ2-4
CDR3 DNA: TGTGCCAGCAGCCCGTGGACAGCCAAAAACATTCAGTACTTC
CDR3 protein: CASSPWTAKNIQYF

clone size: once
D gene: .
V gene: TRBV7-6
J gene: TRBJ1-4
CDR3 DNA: TGTGCCAGCAGCTTGGCCACAGGGAATAATGAAAAACTGTTTTTT
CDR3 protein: CASSLATGNNEKLFF

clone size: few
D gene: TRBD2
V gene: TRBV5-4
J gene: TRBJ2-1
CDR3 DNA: TGTGCCAGCAAGGCGACTAGCGGGAGCTGGGGCTCCTACAATGAGCAGTTCTTC
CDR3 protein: CASKATSGSWGSYNEQFF

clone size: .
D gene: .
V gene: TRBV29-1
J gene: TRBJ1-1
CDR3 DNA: TGCAGCGCCGCAATGAACACTGAAGCTTTCTTT
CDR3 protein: CSAAMNTEAFF

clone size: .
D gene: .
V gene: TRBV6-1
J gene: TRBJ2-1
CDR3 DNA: TGTGCCAGCTTGTTCCTAAATTCCTACAATGAGCAGTTCTTC
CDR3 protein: CASLFLNSYNEQFF

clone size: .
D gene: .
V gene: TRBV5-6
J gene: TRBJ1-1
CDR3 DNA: TGTGCCAGCAGCTTGATGGGCGGTGGGGTCACTGAAGCTTTCTTT
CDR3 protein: CASSLMGGGVTEAFF

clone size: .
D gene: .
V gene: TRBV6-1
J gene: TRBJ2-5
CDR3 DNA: TGTGCCAGCTCCCCGGTCGGGGTGGTGAACAATGAGCAGTACTTC
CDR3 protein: CASSPVGVVNNEQYF

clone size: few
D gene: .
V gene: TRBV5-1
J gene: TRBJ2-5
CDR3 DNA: TGCGCCAGCAGCCTTAGCCGGAGTGAAGAGACCCAGTACTTC
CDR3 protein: CASSLSRSEETQYF

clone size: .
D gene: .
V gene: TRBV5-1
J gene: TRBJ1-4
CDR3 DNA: TGCGCCAGCAGCTTGATAAAGGGCGCGGGCGAAAAACTGTTTTTT
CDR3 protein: CASSLIKGAGEKLFF

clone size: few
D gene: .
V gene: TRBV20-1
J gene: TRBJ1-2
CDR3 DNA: TGCAGTGAGAGCAGGTACCCCCCCTATGGCTACACCTTC
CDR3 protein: CSESRYPPYGYTF

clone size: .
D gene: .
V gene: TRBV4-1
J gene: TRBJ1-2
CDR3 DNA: TGCGCCAGCAGCCAAGATGGGGACAACTATGGCCACACCTTC
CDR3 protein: CASSQDGDNYGHTF

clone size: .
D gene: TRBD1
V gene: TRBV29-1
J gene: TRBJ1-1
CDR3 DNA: TGCAGCGTCGCTACAGGGGGGAACACTGAAGCTTTCTTT
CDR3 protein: CSVATGGNTEAFF

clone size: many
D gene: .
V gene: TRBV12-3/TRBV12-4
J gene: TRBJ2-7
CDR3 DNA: TGTGCCAGCGGGACTCTCCCTGAGCAGTACTTC
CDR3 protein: CASGTLPEQYF

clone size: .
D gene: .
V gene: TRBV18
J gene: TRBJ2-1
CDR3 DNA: TGTGCCAGCTCACCTCGCACGGGAGCGTCCTACAATGAGCAGTTCTTC
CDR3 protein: CASSPRTGASYNEQFF

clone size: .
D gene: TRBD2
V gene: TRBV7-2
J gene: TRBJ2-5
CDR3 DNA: TGTGCCAGCAGCTTAGCCCTAGCGGGAGTTCCCAATGAGCAGTACTTC
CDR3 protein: CASSLALAGVPNEQYF

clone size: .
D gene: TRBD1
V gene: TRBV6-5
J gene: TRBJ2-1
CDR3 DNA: TGTGCCAGCAGTTACGGGACAGGGGTTCAGTACAATGAGCAGTTCTTC
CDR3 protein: CASSYGTGVQYNEQFF

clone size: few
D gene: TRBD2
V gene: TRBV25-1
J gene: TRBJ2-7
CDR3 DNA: TGTGCCAGCAGTGAATATCTAGCGGGCGAGCAGTACTTC
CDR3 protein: CASSEYLAGEQYF

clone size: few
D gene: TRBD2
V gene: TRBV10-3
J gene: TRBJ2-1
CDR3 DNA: TGTGCCATCACCAATAGCGGGAGCTCCTACAATGAGCAGTTCTTC
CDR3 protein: CAITNSGSSYNEQFF

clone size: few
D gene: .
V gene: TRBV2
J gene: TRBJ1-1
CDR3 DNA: TGTGCCAGCAGCCGGACACCTCTTGAAGCTTTCTTT
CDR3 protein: CASSRTPLEAFF

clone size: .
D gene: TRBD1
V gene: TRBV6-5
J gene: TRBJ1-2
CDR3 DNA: TGTGCCAGCAGTTCCTGGACAGGGAGGAACTATGGCTACACCTTC
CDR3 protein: CASSSWTGRNYGYTF

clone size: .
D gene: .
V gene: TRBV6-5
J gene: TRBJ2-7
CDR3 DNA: TGTGCCAGCACCCCTGGAGCAGCCTACGAGCAGTACTTC
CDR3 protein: CASTPGAAYEQYF

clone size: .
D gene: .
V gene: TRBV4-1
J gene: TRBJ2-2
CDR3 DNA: TGCGCCAGCAGCCAAGATAGGTGGGGAGGGGAGCTGTTTTTT
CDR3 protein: CASSQDRWGGELFF

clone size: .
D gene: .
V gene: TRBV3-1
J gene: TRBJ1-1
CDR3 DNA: TGTGCCAGCAGCCAAGGGGGTCCCCTCATGAACACTGAAGCTTTCTTT
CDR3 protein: CASSQGGPLMNTEAFF

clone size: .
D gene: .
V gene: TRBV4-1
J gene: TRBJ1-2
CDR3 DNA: TGCGCCAGCAGCCTCGAAGTTACCTATGGCTACACCTTC
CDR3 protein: CASSLEVTYGYTF

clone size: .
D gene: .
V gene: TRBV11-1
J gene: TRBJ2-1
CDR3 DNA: TGTGCCAGCAGCTTAGTAGGGGGAGGGATCAATGAGCAGTTCTTC
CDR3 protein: CASSLVGGGINEQFF

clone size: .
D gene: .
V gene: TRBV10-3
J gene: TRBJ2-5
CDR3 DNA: TGTGCCATCAGAATTGACAAGAGTGACAATGAGCAGTACTTC
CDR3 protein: CAIRIDKSDNEQYF

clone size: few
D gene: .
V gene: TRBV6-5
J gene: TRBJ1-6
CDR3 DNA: TGTGCCAGCAGTTACTCGGGGGGTAATAATTCACCCCTCCACTTT
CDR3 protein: CASSYSGGNNSPLHF

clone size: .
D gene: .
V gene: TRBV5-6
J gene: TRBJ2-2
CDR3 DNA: TGTGCCAGCAGCGCGCGGGCTCCGAACACCGGGGAGCTGTTTTTT
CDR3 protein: CASSARAPNTGELFF

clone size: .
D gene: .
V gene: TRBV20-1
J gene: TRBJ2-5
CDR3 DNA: TGCAGTGCGGAGCTGGGGCAGACCCAGTACTTC
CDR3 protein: CSAELGQTQYF

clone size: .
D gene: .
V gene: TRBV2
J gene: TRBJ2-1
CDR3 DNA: TGTGCCAGCAGTGCACAGGGAGGGGATGAGCAGTTCTTC
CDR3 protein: CASSAQGGDEQFF